The rows below give T cell receptor beta chains drawn from one sample of a study of cytomegalovirus exposure and HLA in healthy donors. Generated by immunoSEQ multiplex PCR, the TCRdb table keeps only in-frame clones and is missing some. Among roughly 110,000 clones listed, under 85% were seen once. Sequences were obtained from PBMCs. The receptors shown here come from a man aged 35 to 55 in good health and CMV-seropositive. The CDR3 runs from the conserved cysteine through the conserved F or W. A D gene is named only where the DNA matches it firmly. Clone size is stated in some rows and not others, as once, few, many or a class when expanded.

CASSLQGAGTEAFF,TGTGCCAGCAGCTTACAGGGGGCAGGCACTGAAGCTTTCTTT,NA,TRBJ1-1,TRBD1,14,TRBV7-2
CASSSQTSGARGELFF,TGTGCCAGCAGCTCCCAGACTAGCGGGGCCCGCGGGGAGCTGTTTTTT,NA,TRBJ2-2,TRBD2,16,TRBV7-9
CASSSSVWCPRRGIPSGGEQYF,TGTGCCAGCAGTTCCTCCGTTTGGTGCCCACGACGGGGTATCCCATCGGGGGGAGAGCAGTACTTC,few,TRBJ2-7,TRBD2,22,TRBV6-7
CASSPTIAGGYEQYF,TGTGCCAGCTCACCGACCATAGCGGGGGGTTACGAGCAGTACTTC,few,TRBJ2-7,TRBD2,15,TRBV18
CASSLPGGYTIYF,TGTGCCAGCAGCCTACCAGGAGGCTACACCATATATTTT,NA,TRBJ1-3,NA,13,TRBV5-4
CASSSRTSGYYNEQFF,TGTGCCAGTAGTTCCAGGACTAGCGGTTACTACAATGAGCAGTTCTTC,NA,TRBJ2-1,TRBD2,16,TRBV19
CSVAGFGTDTQYF,TGCAGCGTTGCGGGATTTGGCACAGATACGCAGTATTTT,once,TRBJ2-3,NA,13,TRBV29-1
CAISEPRTDTQYF,TGTGCCATCAGTGAGCCGCGGACAGATACGCAGTATTTT,few,TRBJ2-3,NA,13,TRBV10-3
CASSPLGAGELFF,TGTGCCAGCAGCCCCCTGGGAGCCGGGGAGCTGTTTTTT,NA,TRBJ2-2,NA,13,TRBV2
CASSGSGGLSEQYF,TGTGCCAGCAGCGGTAGCGGGGGGCTCAGCGAGCAGTACTTC,NA,TRBJ2-7,TRBD2,14,TRBV7-2
CASSSQDSILGTQYF,TGTGCCAGCAGCTCCCAGGACTCCATTTTGGGTACCCAGTACTTC,NA,TRBJ2-5,NA,15,TRBV7-8
CASSLVFSGGAYEQYF,TGTGCCAGCAGCTTAGTTTTTAGCGGGGGGGCTTACGAGCAGTACTTC,NA,TRBJ2-7,TRBD2,16,TRBV7-2
CASTPGTSGAYEQYF,TGTGCCAGCACCCCGGGGACTAGCGGGGCCTACGAGCAGTACTTC,few,TRBJ2-7,TRBD2,15,TRBV11-1
CASSITAGAIGELFF,TGTGCCAGTAGTATAACAGCTGGGGCCATCGGGGAGCTGTTTTTT,NA,TRBJ2-2,NA,15,TRBV19